Listed below are T cell receptor beta chains from one sample, sequenced in a study of blood T cells in healthy people across ages. TCRdb passed the 5' RACE reads through MiXCR, listing each CDR3 protein once. The profile shows approximately 850,000 distinct CDR3 sequences, 40% to 50% of them singletons. Sequencing was done on a sample of blood. These receptors all stem from a man aged 55 to 69 in good health. CDR3s include the opening cysteine and the closing phenylalanine or tryptophan. D genes are given only for firm matches. Size is omitted from some rows. Given values are once, few, many or a class for expanded clones.

v_gene,d_gene,len,j_gene,abundance,CDR3nt,CDR3aa
TRBV5-1,NA,20,TRBJ2-1,NA,TGCGCCAGCAGCTTGGGCCAAACGCTAAACACAGGGTCCCACTACAATGAGCAGTTCTTC,CASSLGQTLNTGSHYNEQFF
TRBV12-3/TRBV12-4,NA,13,TRBJ1-3,NA,TGTGCCAGCTCCAAACAGTGGGGAAACACCATATATTTT,CASSKQWGNTIYF
TRBV24-1,TRBD1,15,TRBJ2-1,NA,TGTGCCACCAGTGAAACAGGGGGCGAATACAATGAGCAGTTCTTC,CATSETGGEYNEQFF
TRBV28,NA,15,TRBJ1-2,NA,TGTGCCAGCAGTTCCACAGGACGGTCTAACTATGGCTACACCTTC,CASSSTGRSNYGYTF
TRBV7-8,NA,17,TRBJ2-1,NA,TGTGCCAGCAGCTTAGGCCCCATAAAAACCGGGGCAGGTGAGCAGTTCTTC,CASSLGPIKTGAGEQFF
TRBV6-2/TRBV6-3,NA,13,TRBJ2-5,many,TGTGCCAGCAGTTACTCCAGACAAGAGACCCAGTACTTC,CASSYSRQETQYF
TRBV15,TRBD2,15,TRBJ2-3,few,TGTGCCACCAGCAATAGCGGGCGAGGCACAGATACGCAGTATTTT,CATSNSGRGTDTQYF
TRBV20-1,TRBD2,17,TRBJ2-7,NA,TGCAGTGCTACTCGGACTAGCGGGGGCCCCAGCTCCTACGAGCAGTACTTC,CSATRTSGGPSSYEQYF
TRBV28,NA,13,TRBJ2-7,once,TGTGCCAGCAGTTTAACCGAGTATTACGGGCAGTACTTC,CASSLTEYYGQYF
TRBV11-2,TRBD1,16,TRBJ1-2,few,TGTGCCAGCAGACTATCCGGGACAGGGTTTAACTATGGCTACACCTTC,CASRLSGTGFNYGYTF
TRBV28,NA,14,TRBJ1-5,NA,TGTGCCAGCAGTTTATCCAGGGAGCGACAGCCCCAGCATTTT,CASSLSRERQPQHF
TRBV6-1,NA,13,TRBJ1-2,few,TGTGCCAGCAGTGACAGGGGCGTCTATGGCTACACCTTC,CASSDRGVYGYTF
TRBV14,NA,14,TRBJ2-3,NA,TGTGCCAGCAGCCAAAGGGAGCAAACAGATACGCAGTATTTT,CASSQREQTDTQYF
TRBV12-3/TRBV12-4,TRBD1,14,TRBJ2-7,few,TGTGCCAGCAGGGCCCGGGACAGGGCCTACGAGCAGTACTTC,CASRARDRAYEQYF
TRBV29-1,TRBD1,14,TRBJ1-1,few,TGCAGCGTTGACGGGACAGGGACAGGCACTGAAGCTTTCTTT,CSVDGTGTGTEAFF
TRBV11-2,TRBD1,14,TRBJ1-2,few,TGTGCCAGCAGCCTTGCTACAGGGGGTGATGGCTACACCTTC,CASSLATGGDGYTF
TRBV7-9,TRBD1,15,TRBJ1-4,few,TGTGCCAGCAGCTCCCCGGACAGGGTTGGAGAAAAACTGTTTTTT,CASSSPDRVGEKLFF
TRBV11-3,NA,13,TRBJ1-2,NA,TGTGCCAGCAGCCTAGCGGAGGGGTGTGGCTACACCTTC,CASSLAEGCGYTF
TRBV2,TRBD1,14,TRBJ1-6,NA,TGTGCCAGCAGCCTCCGGGACAGCTACTCACCCCTCCACTTT,CASSLRDSYSPLHF
TRBV30,TRBD2,17,TRBJ2-5,once,TGTGCCTGGAGTGTATCCTCCCTAACGGGGGGGAGAGAGACCCAGTACTTC,CAWSVSSLTGGRETQYF
TRBV7-2,NA,11,TRBJ2-5,NA,TGTGCCAGCAGCTTGAAAGTGACCCAGTACTTC,CASSLKVTQYF
TRBV6-2/TRBV6-3,TRBD1,13,TRBJ1-2,NA,TGTGCCAGCAGTGGGACAGCAAATGGTGGCTACACCTTC,CASSGTANGGYTF
TRBV9,NA,13,TRBJ2-3,many,TGTGCCAGCAGCGTAGGACTGGCAGATACGCAGTATTTT,CASSVGLADTQYF
TRBV28,NA,12,TRBJ2-7,NA,TGTGCCAGCACCCTCGGGCTCTACGAGCAGTACTTC,CASTLGLYEQYF
TRBV5-1,TRBD1,17,TRBJ2-3,NA,TGCGCCAGCAGCTTGGATGGCAGGGGGCCTAGAACAGATACGCAGTATTTT,CASSLDGRGPRTDTQYF
TRBV19,NA,12,TRBJ1-5,NA,TGTGCCAGTACCCTAGGTGGTCTGCCCCAGCATTTT,CASTLGGLPQHF
TRBV3-1,NA,15,TRBJ1-2,NA,TGTGCCAGCAGCCCAGATACCGACAGATTCTATGGCTACACCTTC,CASSPDTDRFYGYTF